A selection of T cell receptor beta chains follows, all from one sample in a study of cytomegalovirus exposure and HLA in healthy donors. Repertoires were generated with immunoSEQ multiplex PCR, while TCRdb's copy carries only in-frame clones and drops some. Of nearly 200,000 clones in the sample, 82% are singletons; the top ten hold 0.075% to 0.1%. The sequencing input was PBMCs. The source of these receptors is a boy aged 2 to 9 in good health and CMV-seronegative. Both conserved end residues are part of each CDR3. Fields, in order: clone size, J gene, V gene, CDR3 protein. Clone size, where shown, is once, few, many, or a class for clones that have expanded.

>.|TRBJ1-1|TRBV13
CASSPRQTSNTEAFF
>.|TRBJ2-3|TRBV19
CASRPIRGFRTDTQYF
>.|TRBJ2-5|TRBV7-8
CASSLRFQETQYF
>.|TRBJ2-5|TRBV2
CASSEATLQETQYF
>.|TRBJ2-1|TRBV13
CASSFSGGGQNEQFF
>few|TRBJ2-7|TRBV5-5
CASSPAPRGPAGAEQYF
>.|TRBJ2-5|TRBV2
CASNVGSGAAQYF
>once|TRBJ2-7|TRBV7-6
CASSSSTGSFSYEQYF
>.|TRBJ1-6|TRBV6-5
CASSYVGTYNSPLHF
>few|TRBJ1-2|TRBV4-3
CASSQDGGAGGLYYGYTF
>few|TRBJ2-7|TRBV19
CASSMRHGEQYF
>.|TRBJ2-5|TRBV9
CASSLSVQETQYF
>.|TRBJ1-5|TRBV19
CASSGQGRQQPQHF
>.|TRBJ2-7|TRBV5-4
CASSLWDRPYEQYF
>.|TRBJ2-1|TRBV7-9
CASTQRTGGPYNEQFF
>.|TRBJ2-1|TRBV11-2
CASSPRTSWGHEQFF
>.|TRBJ1-4|TRBV10-3
CAISESIHWAATNEKLFF
>.|TRBJ2-5|TRBV5-6
CASSRSSMRQETQYF
>few|TRBJ1-2|TRBV9
CASSSPPGQVYGYTF
>.|TRBJ1-5|TRBV7-3
CASSLKGGQPQHF
>few|TRBJ1-4|TRBV15
CATSRGLSATNEKLFF
>.|TRBJ1-1|TRBV29-1
CSVKGSQGDTEAFF
>.|TRBJ2-5|TRBV5-6
CASSLGTSEGETQYF
>.|TRBJ2-2|TRBV2
CANHRAGAGELFF
>.|TRBJ2-2|TRBV6-1
CASSVRQGGLGELFF
>.|TRBJ2-5|TRBV18
CASSQKQGAKETQYF
>.|TRBJ1-2|TRBV29-1
CSVPGQGGNGYTF
>few|TRBJ1-4|TRBV7-2
CASAAVALWTAHNEKLFF
>.|TRBJ2-5|TRBV7-7
CASSPGLSDQETQYF
>few|TRBJ2-3|TRBV15
CATSRVRSTTDTQYF
>.|TRBJ1-5|TRBV5-8
CASSSKVFWGDQPQHF
>.|TRBJ1-5|TRBV2
CASSAQGSNQPQHF
>.|TRBJ2-5|TRBV10-3
CAISGRLAGDQIQETQYF
>.|TRBJ1-3|TRBV5-4
CASSRGRQGTGNTIYF
>.|TRBJ2-6|TRBV7-6
CASSPRQGAGANVLTF
>once|TRBJ1-1|TRBV7-2
CASSLEGAGQAFF
>.|TRBJ1-1|TRBV5-8
CASSLEEGALRTEAFF
>.|TRBJ1-1|TRBV7-2
CASRIRRYSTEAFF
>.|TRBJ2-1|TRBV6-5
CASSQREGTEQFF
>once|TRBJ2-1|TRBV7-2
CASSWRSSSYNEQFF
>few|TRBJ1-1|TRBV11-2
CASSSLGGAAFF